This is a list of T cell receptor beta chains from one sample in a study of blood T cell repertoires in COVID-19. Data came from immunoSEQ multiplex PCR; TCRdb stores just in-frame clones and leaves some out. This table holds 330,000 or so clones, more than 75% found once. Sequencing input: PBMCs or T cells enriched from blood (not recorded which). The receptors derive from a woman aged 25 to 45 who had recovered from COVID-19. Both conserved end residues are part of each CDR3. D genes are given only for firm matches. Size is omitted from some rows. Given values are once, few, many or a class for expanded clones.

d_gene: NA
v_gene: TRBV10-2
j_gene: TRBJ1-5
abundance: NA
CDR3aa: CASSGLGNQPQHF
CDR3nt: TGCGCCAGCAGTGGACTGGGCAATCAGCCCCAGCATTTT

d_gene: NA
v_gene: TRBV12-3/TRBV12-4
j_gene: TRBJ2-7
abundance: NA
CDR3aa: CASSFRGGYEQYF
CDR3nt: TGTGCCAGCAGTTTTAGGGGGGGGTACGAGCAGTACTTC

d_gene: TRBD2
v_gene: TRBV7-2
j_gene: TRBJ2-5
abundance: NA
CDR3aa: CASSSWGTSSETQYF
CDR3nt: TGTGCCAGCAGCTCTTGGGGGACTAGTAGTGAGACCCAGTACTTC

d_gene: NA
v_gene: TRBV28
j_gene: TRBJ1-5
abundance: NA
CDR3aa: CASNIVRVGQPQHF
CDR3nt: TGTGCCAGCAACATAGTGAGGGTTGGCCAGCCCCAGCATTTT

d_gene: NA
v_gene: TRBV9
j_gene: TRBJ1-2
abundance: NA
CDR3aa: CASSPLAGPYNYGYTF
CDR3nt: TGTGCCAGCAGCCCCTTGGCAGGGCCTTATAACTATGGCTACACCTTC

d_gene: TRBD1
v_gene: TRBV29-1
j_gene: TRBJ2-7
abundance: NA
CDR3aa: CSVRGRLNYEQYF
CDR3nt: TGCAGCGTCAGGGGGCGGTTGAATTACGAGCAGTACTTC

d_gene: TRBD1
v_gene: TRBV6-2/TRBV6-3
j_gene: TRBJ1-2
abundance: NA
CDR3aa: CASSLRQGNAGYTF
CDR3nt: TGTGCCAGCAGCCTACGACAGGGTAACGCTGGCTACACCTTC

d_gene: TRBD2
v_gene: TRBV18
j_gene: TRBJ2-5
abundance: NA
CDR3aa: CASASGPQETQYF
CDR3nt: TGTGCCAGCGCTAGCGGGCCTCAAGAGACCCAGTACTTC

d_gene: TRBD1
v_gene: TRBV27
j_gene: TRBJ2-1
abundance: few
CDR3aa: CASVTGTGPYNEQFF
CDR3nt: TGTGCCAGCGTAACCGGGACAGGGCCCTACAATGAGCAGTTCTTC

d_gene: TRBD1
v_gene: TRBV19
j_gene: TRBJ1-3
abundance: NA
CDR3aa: CATVRDRDGNTIYF
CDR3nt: TGTGCCACGGTGCGGGACAGGGACGGAAACACCATATATTTT

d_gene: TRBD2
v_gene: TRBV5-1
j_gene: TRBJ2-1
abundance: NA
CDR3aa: CASSLIAGSYNEQFF
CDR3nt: TGCGCCAGCAGCCTAATAGCGGGATCCTACAATGAGCAGTTCTTC

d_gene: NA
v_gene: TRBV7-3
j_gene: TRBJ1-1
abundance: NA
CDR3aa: CASSLGGDTEAFF
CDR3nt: TGTGCCAGCAGCTTAGGCGGGGACACTGAAGCTTTCTTT

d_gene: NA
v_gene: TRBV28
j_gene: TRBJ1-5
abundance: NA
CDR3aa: CASSFSVQPQHF
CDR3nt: TGTGCCAGCAGTTTTTCGGTTCAGCCCCAGCATTTT

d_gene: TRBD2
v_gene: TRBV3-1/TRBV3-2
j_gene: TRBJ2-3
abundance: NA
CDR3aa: CASSRGGAGDTQYF
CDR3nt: TGTGCCAGCAGCCGCGGGGGGGCGGGAGATACGCAGTATTTT

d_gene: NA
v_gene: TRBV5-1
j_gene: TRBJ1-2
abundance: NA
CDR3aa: CASSLELSYGYTF
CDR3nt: TGCGCCAGCAGCTTGGAACTGAGCTATGGCTACACCTTC

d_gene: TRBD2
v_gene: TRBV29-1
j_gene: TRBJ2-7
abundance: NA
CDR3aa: CSGKLAGDEQYF
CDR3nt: TGCAGCGGTAAGCTAGCGGGAGACGAGCAGTACTTC

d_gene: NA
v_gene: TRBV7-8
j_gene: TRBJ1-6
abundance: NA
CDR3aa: CASSLRSRTLFGSPLHF
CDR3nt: TGTGCCAGCAGCTTACGTTCCAGGACACTTTTTGGTTCACCCCTCCACTTT

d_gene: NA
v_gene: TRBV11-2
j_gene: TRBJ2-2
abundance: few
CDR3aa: CASSLGALGGELFF
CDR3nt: TGTGCCAGCAGCTTAGGGGCCCTGGGCGGGGAGCTGTTTTTT

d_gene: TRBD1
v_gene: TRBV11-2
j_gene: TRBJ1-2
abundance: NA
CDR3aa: CASSWDREEGYTF
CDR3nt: TGTGCCAGCAGCTGGGACAGGGAAGAGGGCTACACCTTC

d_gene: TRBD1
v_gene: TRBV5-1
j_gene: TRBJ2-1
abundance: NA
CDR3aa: CASSSGQAYNEQFF
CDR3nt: TGCGCCAGCAGCTCCGGACAGGCCTACAATGAGCAGTTCTTC

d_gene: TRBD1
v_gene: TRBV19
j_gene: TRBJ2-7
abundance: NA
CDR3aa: CASRGQGVDEQYF
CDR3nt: TGTGCCAGTAGGGGACAGGGCGTCGACGAGCAGTACTTC

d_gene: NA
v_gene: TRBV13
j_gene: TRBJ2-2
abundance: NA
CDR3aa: CASSLALGQNTGELFF
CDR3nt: TGTGCCAGCAGCTTAGCGCTGGGGCAAAACACCGGGGAGCTGTTTTTT

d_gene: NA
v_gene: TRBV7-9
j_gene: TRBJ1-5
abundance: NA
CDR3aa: CASSLGGGGRQPQHF
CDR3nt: TGTGCCAGCAGCTTAGGGGGCGGGGGAAGGCAGCCCCAGCATTTT

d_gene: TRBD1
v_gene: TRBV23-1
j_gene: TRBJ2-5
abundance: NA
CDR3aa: CASSSNRQGPETQYF
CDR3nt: TGCGCCAGCAGTAGCAACCGACAGGGTCCAGAGACCCAGTACTTC

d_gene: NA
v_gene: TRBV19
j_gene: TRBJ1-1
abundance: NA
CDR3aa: CASSIGGRRNTEAFF
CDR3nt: TGTGCCAGTAGTATCGGGGGTAGAAGGAACACTGAAGCTTTCTTT

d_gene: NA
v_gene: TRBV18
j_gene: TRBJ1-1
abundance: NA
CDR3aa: CASSPTLRAEAEAFF
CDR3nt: TGTGCCAGCTCACCGACCTTGAGGGCGGAGGCTGAAGCTTTCTTT

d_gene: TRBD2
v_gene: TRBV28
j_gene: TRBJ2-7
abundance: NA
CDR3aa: CASSSTTPALAGEYFVYEQYF
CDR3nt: TGTGCCAGCAGTTCGACCACCCCGGCGCTAGCGGGAGAGTACTTTGTCTACGAGCAGTACTTC

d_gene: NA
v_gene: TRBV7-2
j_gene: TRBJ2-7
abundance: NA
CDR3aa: CASSFRHILYEQYF
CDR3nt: TGTGCCAGCAGCTTCCGACACATACTCTACGAGCAGTACTTC